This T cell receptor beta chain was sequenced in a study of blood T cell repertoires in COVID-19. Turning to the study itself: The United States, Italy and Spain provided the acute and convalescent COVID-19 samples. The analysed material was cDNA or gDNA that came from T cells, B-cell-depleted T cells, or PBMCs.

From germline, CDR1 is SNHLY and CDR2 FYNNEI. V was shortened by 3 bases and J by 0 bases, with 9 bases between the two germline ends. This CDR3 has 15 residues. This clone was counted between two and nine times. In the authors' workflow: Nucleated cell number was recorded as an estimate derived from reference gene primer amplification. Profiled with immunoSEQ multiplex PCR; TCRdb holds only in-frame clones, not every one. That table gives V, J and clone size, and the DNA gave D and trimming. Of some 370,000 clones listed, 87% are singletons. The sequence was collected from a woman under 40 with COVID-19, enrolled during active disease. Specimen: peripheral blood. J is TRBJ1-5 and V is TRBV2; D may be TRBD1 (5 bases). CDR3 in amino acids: CASSEQGYSNQPQHF. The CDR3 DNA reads TGTGCCAGCAGTGAGCAGGGTTATAGCAATCAGCCCCAGCATTTT.